These T cell receptor beta chains were read from a single sample in a study of OX40 agonist ivuxolimab in advanced cancers. TCRdb's copy holds only in-frame clones and misses some; the assay was immunoSEQ multiplex PCR. The sample consists of some 45,000 clones, about 90% of them appearing once. Specimen: CD4+ or CD8+ T cells sorted from blood, collected in a trial of the OX40 agonist ivuxolimab. The receptors here all came from an adult with an advanced solid tumor such as melanoma, head and neck, liver or kidney cancer. Each CDR3 is given with its conserved first and last residue. The size of a clone is reported for some rows only, either as once, few or many, or as a class for expanded clones.

J gene,clone size,V gene,CDR3 protein
TRBJ2-3,few,TRBV19,CASSIPGDTQYF
TRBJ2-2,-,TRBV6-5,CASSYSVGTTTGELFF
TRBJ2-1,-,TRBV11-2,CASSLAGGYSSYNEQFF
TRBJ2-7,-,TRBV4-1,CASSQAIGHEQYF
TRBJ2-1,-,TRBV19,CASSGTSGSIYNEQFF
TRBJ1-1,-,TRBV18,CASSPTGFTEAFF
TRBJ1-2,once,TRBV4-3,CASSQDYVSLIAADTF
TRBJ1-1,-,TRBV13,CASSPRFEAFF
TRBJ2-2,-,TRBV7-7,CASSLVLTGELFF
TRBJ1-2,-,TRBV28,CASAAPGRSYGYTF
TRBJ2-2,-,TRBV13,CASSLGRAGYTGELFF
TRBJ2-7,-,TRBV19,CASSPIEGLAFEQYF
TRBJ2-1,-,TRBV11-2,CASSTWGTATFNEQFF
TRBJ1-5,-,TRBV6-6,CASSYEGRNNQPQHF
TRBJ1-5,-,TRBV4-1,CASSQDIGQPQHF
TRBJ1-3,-,TRBV6-5,CASSYGDSGNTIYF
TRBJ2-1,-,TRBV6-5,CASSYIPGDIYNEQFF
TRBJ2-1,-,TRBV11-2,CASSETFSYNEQFF
TRBJ2-3,once,TRBV27,CASSSGSSTDTQYF
TRBJ2-7,-,TRBV7-9,CASSPAGASGGAEQYF
TRBJ1-2,-,TRBV5-4,CASSLWDVQGSNYGYTF
TRBJ1-2,-,TRBV5-6,CASSLDRPLGYTF
TRBJ1-4,-,TRBV15,CATSRDRSPGEKLFF
TRBJ2-7,-,TRBV6-1,CAHGGLDEQYF
TRBJ2-1,-,TRBV11-3,CASSSRQDNEQFF
TRBJ1-2,-,TRBV19,CATKSPNGYTF
TRBJ2-2,-,TRBV7-9,CASSLVGDTGELFF
TRBJ2-2,-,TRBV6-5,CASSYSGRGVELFF
TRBJ2-7,-,TRBV6-5,CASRHPSEGAYEQYF
TRBJ2-1,-,TRBV29-1,CSVPGEFWNEQFF
TRBJ2-2,-,TRBV27,CASSPAATGELFF
TRBJ1-6,-,TRBV6-6,CASSHPSYNSPLHF
TRBJ1-1,-,TRBV6-5,CASTTGVATEAFF
TRBJ2-7,-,TRBV5-5,CASSLSADLTFEQYF
TRBJ2-1,once,TRBV27,CASSLEVAGGPEQFF
TRBJ2-7,-,TRBV9,CASSVEGTTFAEQYF